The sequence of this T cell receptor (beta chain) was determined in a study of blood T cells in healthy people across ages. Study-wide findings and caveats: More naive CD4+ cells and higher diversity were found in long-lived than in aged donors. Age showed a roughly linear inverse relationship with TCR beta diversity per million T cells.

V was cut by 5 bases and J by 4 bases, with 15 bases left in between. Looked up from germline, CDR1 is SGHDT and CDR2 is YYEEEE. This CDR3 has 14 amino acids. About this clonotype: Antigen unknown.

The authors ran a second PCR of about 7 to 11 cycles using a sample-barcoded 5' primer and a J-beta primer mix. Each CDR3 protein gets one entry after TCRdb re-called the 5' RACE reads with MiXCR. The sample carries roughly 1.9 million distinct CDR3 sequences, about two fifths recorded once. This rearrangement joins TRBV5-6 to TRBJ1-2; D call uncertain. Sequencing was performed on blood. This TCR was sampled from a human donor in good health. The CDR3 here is CASSSGPGSYGYTF. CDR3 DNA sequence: TGTGCCAGCAGTAGTGGTCCGGGGTCCTATGGCTACACCTTC.